Each of the 11 T cell receptor beta chains below was sequenced from the same sample in a study of shared T cell receptors in the human thymus. Sequencing used immunoSEQ multiplex PCR; TCRdb keeps in-frame clones, though not all of them. This sample has fewer than 700,000 clones, with around 87% found just once. The same data also contributed to another study, on human thymus T cells.

Material: thymocytes. The receptors were sampled from a boy under two years old with a congenital heart defect.

The chain carries TRBV29-1 and TRBJ2-3, with 10 bases matching TRBD2. The germline CDR1 and CDR2 sequences are SQVTM and ANQGSEA. This CDR3 has 19 residues. The J segment lost 0 bases and the V segment lost 3 bases, leaving 15 bases of the junction unmatched. The CDR3 loop reads CSVDQSFEDSGGSTDTQYF. CDR3 nucleotide sequence: TGCAGCGTTGACCAATCTTTCGAGGATAGCGGGGGGAGCACAGATACGCAGTATTTT.

The chain links TRBV7-6 to TRBJ2-3; 12 positions match TRBD2. Germline values: CDR1 SGHVS, CDR2 FNYEAQ. Germline trimming cut 5 bases from V and 2 bases from J; bases unmatched to any gene: 8. The CDR3 runs to 17 residues. The chain's CDR3 is CASSARTSGNLTDTQYF. In DNA, the CDR3 is TGTGCCAGCAGCGCCCGGACTAGCGGGAATCTCACAGATACGCAGTATTTT.

V and J are TRBV4-1 and TRBJ2-7; 8 positions agree with TRBD2. Looked up from germline, CDR1 is MGHRA and CDR2 is YSYEKL. Trimming at V came to 0 bases and at J to 6 bases, leaving 10 bases not matched to a gene. The CDR3 totals 16 residues. The CDR3 is CASSQDCGGLECEQYF. CDR3 sequence (DNA): TGCGCCAGCAGCCAAGATTGTGGGGGACTAGAATGCGAGCAGTACTTC.

This chain links TRBV21-1 with TRBJ2-3; the table gives TRBD1 as D, unverified against the DNA. TRBV21-1 constitutes a pseudogene. This CDR3 is 15 amino acids long. CDR3 nucleotide sequence: TGTGCCAGCAGCAAGTTGTCCAGGGTTTGCGATACGCAGTATTTT. The encoded protein is CASSKLSRVCDTQYF.

This clone was detected only a few times. The chain is built from TRBV6-1 and TRBJ1-4; 7 positions match TRBD1. CDR3 length equals 15 residues. Germline V CDR1 and CDR2: MNHNS, SASEGT. Unmatched junction bases numbered 15, after V lost 6 bases and J lost 11 bases. CDR3 region: CASRAGSKTGQKLFF. As DNA, the CDR3 is TGTGCCAGCAGGGCCGGGTCCAAGACAGGGCAGAAACTGTTTTTT.

This clone was seen a few times. In the same sample, other DNA sequences code for this CDR3. J is TRBJ1-4 and V is TRBV5-1, with 9 bases identical to TRBD1. Germline V CDR1 and CDR2: SGHRS, YFSETQ. This CDR3 has 16 amino acids. V shed 0 bases, J shed 0 bases, and the junction held 0 bases outside the gene matches. CDR3 nucleotides: TGCGCCAGCAGCTTGGGACAGGGGGCAACTAATGAAAAACTGTTTTTT. Protein product: CASSLGQGATNEKLFF.

The chain couples TRBV14 to TRBJ2-7; tentative D call: TRBD2 (5 bases). Germline-derived CDR1 and CDR2 are SGHDN and FVKESK. This CDR3 contains 14 residues. V lost 0 bases to trimming and J lost 1 base, with 7 bases between them. CDR3 DNA: TGTGCCAGCAGCCAAGAGGAGGAGTCCTACGAGCAGTACTTC. Translating gives CASSQEEESYEQYF. Drawing the rest from reference TRBV14 and TRBJ2-7, the complete variable domain is EAGVTQFPSHSVIEKGQTVTLRCDPISGHDNLYWYRRVMGKEIKFLLHFVKESKQDESGMPNNRFLAERTGGTYSTLKVQPAELEDSGVYFCASSQEEESYEQYFGPGTRLTVT.

The rearrangement uses TRBV12-5 and TRBJ2-7, with D unresolved. Trimming took off 2 bases at V and 0 bases at J, with 5 bases between the two ends. Germline V gives CDR1 LGHNT, CDR2 FRNRAP. CDR3 length equals 13 residues. CDR3 sequence reads: CASGLPNSYEQYF. CDR3 coding DNA: TGTGCTAGTGGTTTGCCCAACTCCTACGAGCAGTACTTC.

The CDR3 loop reads CASAYKPGGGGNTIYF. Written as DNA, the CDR3 is TGCGCCAGCGCCTACAAACCGGGGGGAGGTGGAAACACCATATATTTT. This sequence joins TRBV5-1 and TRBJ1-3; possibly TRBD1 for D (5 bases). With 7 bases removed from V and 3 bases from J, the gap between germline ends came to 20 bases. CDR1 and CDR2 from the germline V gene are SGHRS and YFSETQ. The CDR3 has 16 residues.

The rearrangement links TRBV18 to TRBJ2-3; D is unresolved. CDR1 KGHSH and CDR2 LQKENI come from the germline V gene. The CDR3 runs 13 residues. V lost 5 bases to trimming and J lost 3 bases, with 9 bases between them. The CDR3 region is CASSFPVTDTQYF. For the CDR3, the DNA is TGTGCCAGCTCATTTCCGGTAACAGATACGCAGTATTTT.

The CDR3 coding sequence is TGTGCCAGCAGCTCAACCACAGGGTCCTACGAGCAGTACTTC. Its translation is CASSSTTGSYEQYF. This chain joins TRBV28 and TRBJ2-7; D possibly corresponds to TRBD1 (6 bases). This CDR3 comprises 14 residues. The germline gives CDR1 MDHEN, CDR2 SYDVKM. V shed 6 bases and J shed 1 base, with 13 bases lying between them.